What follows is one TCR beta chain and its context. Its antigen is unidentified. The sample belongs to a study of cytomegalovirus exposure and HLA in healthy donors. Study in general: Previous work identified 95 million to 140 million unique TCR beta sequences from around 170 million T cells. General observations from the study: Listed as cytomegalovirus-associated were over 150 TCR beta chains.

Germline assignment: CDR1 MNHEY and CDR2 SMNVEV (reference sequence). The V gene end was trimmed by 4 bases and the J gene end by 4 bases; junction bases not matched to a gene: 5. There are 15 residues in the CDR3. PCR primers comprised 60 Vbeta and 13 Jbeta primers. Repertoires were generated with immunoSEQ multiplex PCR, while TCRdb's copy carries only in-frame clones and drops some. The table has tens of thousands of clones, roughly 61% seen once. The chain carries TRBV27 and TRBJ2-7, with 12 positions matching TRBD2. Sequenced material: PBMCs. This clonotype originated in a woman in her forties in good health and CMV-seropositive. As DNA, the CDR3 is TGTGCCAGCAGTTCCCGACTAGCGGGGGATTACGAGCAGTACTTC. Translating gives CASSSRLAGDYEQYF.